This T cell receptor (beta chain) was captured by sequencing in a study of response to subunit inactivated influenza vaccine. Trimming left V 1 base short and J 0 bases short, with 13 bases between. CDR1 MGHDK and CDR2 SYGVNS come from the germline V gene. CDR3 size: 17 residues. One entry per CDR3 protein results from TCRdb running MiXCR on the RT-PCR reads. The data contain under 200,000 distinct CDR3 sequences, approximately 10% of them seen just once; the ten biggest clones take up around 12%. Whole-study results and caveats: Authors proposed each seasonal influenza vaccination draws in few new T cells.

As concerns this clonotype: Its antigen is currently unknown.

This sequence was found in a man in his fifties or sixties who received an inactivated influenza vaccine. This rearrangement joins TRBV25-1 to TRBJ1-5; D is unresolved. This specimen consisted of non-naive T cells sorted from PBMCs, obtained 40 to 50 days after vaccination. Here the CDR3 DNA reads TGTGCCAGCAGTGAATGGGTATCGCGGAATAGCAATCAGCCCCAGCATTTT. It yields the protein CASSEWVSRNSNQPQHF.